These 15 T cell receptor beta chains came from one sample sequenced in a study of blood T cell repertoires in COVID-19. Here immunoSEQ multiplex PCR was the method, and the copy in TCRdb shows in-frame clones only, minus some. There are approximately 160,000 clones in the sample; around 82% occur only once, and about 4% lies in the top ten. The specimen sequenced was PBMCs or T cells enriched from blood (not recorded which). The receptors stem from a woman aged 45 to 65 in a cohort exposed to, infected with or recovered from COVID-19 (not recorded which).

The gene calls are TRBV10-3 and TRBJ1-6; 9 bases fit TRBD1. V was clipped by 7 bases and J by 10 bases; unmatched bases: 5. The CDR3 sequence is 13 residues long. Germline values: CDR1 ENHRY, CDR2 SYGVKD. CDR3 sequence (DNA): TGTGCCATCACCTTGGGACAGGGATCACCCCTCCACTTT. Its translation: CAITLGQGSPLHF.

This clone is a singleton in its sample. The genes are TRBV4-2 and TRBJ1-1; no clear D gene. The CDR3 has 14 amino acids. The V gene lost 0 bases and the J gene lost 2 bases, with 7 bases spanning the gap. CDR1 and CDR2 from the germline V gene are LGHNA and YNFKEQ. This CDR3 reads CASSQEGDNTEAFF. The CDR3 bases are TGTGCCAGCAGCCAAGAGGGCGACAACACTGAAGCTTTCTTT.

The chain combines TRBV20-1 with TRBJ1-6, with a weak D call TRBD1 (6 bases). Trimming took 5 bases from V and 16 from J, leaving 15 bases between them. CDR3 length equals 11 residues. Looked up from germline, CDR1 is DFQATT and CDR2 is SNEGSKA (reference sequence). For the CDR3, the DNA is TGCAGTGCTGAGGACAGCCAAAGTCTCCACTTT. It codes for CSAEDSQSLHF.

J is TRBJ2-3 and V is TRBV7-9, with TRBD2 matching 10 bases. CDR3 length: 16 residues. Trimming cost V 5 bases and J 0 bases; bases outside gene matches: 5. Germline V gene sequence: CDR1 SEHNR, CDR2 FQNEAQ (reference sequence). The CDR3 reads CASSQGLAASTDTQYF. CDR3 nucleotide sequence: TGTGCCAGCAGCCAAGGACTAGCGGCTAGCACAGATACGCAGTATTTT.

The CDR3: CASSDINYGYTF. The DNA of the CDR3 is TGTGCCAGCAGCGACATTAACTATGGCTACACCTTC. The genes are TRBV7-8 and TRBJ1-2; D gene ambiguous. The V and J ends lost 5 bases and 1 base respectively, with 5 bases between them. From germline, CDR1 is SGHVS and CDR2 FQNEAQ. CDR3 length: 12 amino acids.

About this clone: A much larger clone lies a single base off, so this may be a read error. The chain employs TRBV2 and TRBJ2-7; no clear D gene. V lost 4 bases and J lost 3, with 4 bases in between. Germline CDR1 SNHLY, CDR2 FYNNEI. The CDR3 spans 11 residues. DNA of the CDR3: TGTGCCAGCAGTGTGAGCTACGAGCAGTACTTC. As protein: CASSVSYEQYF.

The chain recombines TRBV10-2 with TRBJ2-2; 7 bases are shared with TRBD2. The trim removed 8 bases at V and 1 base at J, leaving 7 bases unmatched. Germline V gene data show CDR1 as WSHSY and CDR2 as SAAADI. The CDR3 has 15 amino acids. This chain's CDR3 is CASRRSGMNTGELFF. The DNA of the CDR3 is TGCGCCAGCCGTAGAAGCGGGATGAACACCGGGGAGCTGTTTTTT.

The rearrangement joins TRBV11-3 to TRBJ2-3; the match to TRBD1 covers 10 bases. In germline, CDR1 is SGHNT, CDR2 YENEEA. The CDR3 extends over 15 amino acids. Losses at the gene ends were 5 bases for V and 4 bases for J; bases not matched to a gene: 6. The CDR3 DNA reads as TGTGCCAGCAGCACGGGACAGGGGCTTTCAGATACGCAGTATTTT. It translates to CASSTGQGLSDTQYF.

This chain links TRBV7-9 with TRBJ2-5, with TRBD1 matching over 8 bases. Germline V gene sequence: CDR1 SEHNR, CDR2 FQNEAQ (reference sequence). The CDR3 sequence is 15 residues long. V was clipped by 5 bases and J by 5 bases; unmatched bases: 10. CDR3 in amino acids: CASSPNRQGIETQYF. Here the CDR3 DNA reads TGTGCCAGCAGCCCCAACAGACAGGGGATCGAGACCCAGTACTTC.

The chain carries TRBV6-2 or TRBV6-3 and TRBJ2-1; TRBD2 matches at 9 bases. Germline CDR1 is MNHEY and CDR2 is SVGEGT. Trimming cost V 5 bases and J 4 bases; bases outside gene matches: 6. The CDR3 contains 15 residues. CDR3 DNA sequence: TGTGCCAGCAGTACCAGCGGGGGGCGGTACAATGAGCAGTTCTTC. Protein product: CASSTSGGRYNEQFF.

The chain is built from TRBV25-1 and TRBJ1-2; tentatively, D is TRBD1 (5 bases). V was cut by 6 bases and J by 6 bases, with 14 bases left in between. The CDR3 contains 13 residues. CDR1 and CDR2 from the germline V gene are MGHDK and SYGVNS. This chain's CDR3 is CASSDQGRNGYTF. In DNA form, the CDR3 reads TGTGCCAGCAGCGACCAGGGTCGGAATGGCTACACCTTC.

The rearrangement joins TRBV5-8 to TRBJ2-3; 12 bases map to TRBD1. Germline CDR1 reads SGHTS; CDR2 reads YDEGEE. The CDR3 has 16 residues. V dropped 3 bases and J dropped 3; count of bases not matched to a gene: 5. CDR3 residues: CASSSLGQGATDTQYF. The CDR3 DNA reads as TGTGCCAGCAGCTCCCTGGGACAGGGGGCAACAGATACGCAGTATTTT.

The CDR3 protein is CASSYLDSTYNEQFF. The CDR3 bases are TGTGCCAGCAGTTACCTGGACAGTACCTACAATGAGCAGTTCTTC. The chain carries TRBV6-2 or TRBV6-3 and TRBJ2-1; tentative D call: TRBD1 (6 bases). This CDR3 comprises 15 residues. V lost 2 bases, J lost 2 bases, and 10 bases lay in between. Germline CDR1 is MNHEY and CDR2 is SVGEGT.

V is TRBV19 and J is TRBJ1-3, with D possibly matching TRBD1 (6 bases). The CDR3 covers 15 residues. The V end lost 7 bases, the J end lost 0 bases, and 13 bases lay between the germline ends. Germline V gene sequence: CDR1 LNHDA, CDR2 SQIVND (reference sequence). In DNA form, the CDR3 reads TGTGCCAGTAAGCGACAGGCGAACTCTGGAAACACCATATATTTT. Translation: CASKRQANSGNTIYF.

The rearrangement uses TRBV11-2 and TRBJ1-3; no reliable D call. Trimming removed 2 bases at V and 4 bases at J, with 6 bases between. Per germline, CDR1 SGHAT and CDR2 FQNNGV. The CDR3 totals 13 residues. The CDR3 sequence is CASSLFIGNTIYF. CDR3 nucleotide sequence: TGTGCCAGCAGCTTATTTATCGGAAACACCATATATTTT.